This TCR beta chain was profiled in a study of CXCR3-negative and CXCR3-positive naive CD8 T cells. Germline V gene lookup returns CDR1 SGHTA and CDR2 FQGNSA. The CDR3 has 19 residues. To note about this clonotype: Antigen unknown.

With UMI labels, 5' RACE was used to prepare the TRB cDNA libraries. TCRdb re-called the 5' RACE reads, yielding one record per CDR3 amino acid sequence without DNA. The sample data list around 40,000 distinct CDR3 sequences. Whole-study findings and limits: Naive cells, whether CXCR3-negative or CXCR3-positive, had similar TRBV-TRBJ usage, while memory cells differed. Both naive subsets had comparably high diversity; memory CD8+ cells much lower.

Sorting yielded triplicates of approximately 300,000 cells for each CD8+ T cell subset. The chain combines TRBV7-2 with TRBJ2-1; TCRdb proposes TRBD2, but this gene call is untestable without DNA. The clonotype comes from a human donor in good health. Some clones in this sample may be carry-over from other donors' samples. Sequenced input: memory CD8+ T cells from blood. The CDR3: CASSLVSGLAGISYNEQFF.